A selection of T cell receptor beta chains follows, all from one sample in a study of T cells in localized non-small cell lung cancer. TCRdb's table, derived via immunoSEQ multiplex PCR, lists solely in-frame clones and lacks some. Here the sample spans about 40,000 clones, more than 85% being singletons. The sequences come from peripheral blood, collected before any cancer treatment. The receptors were gathered from a man aged 18-55 years with stage I lung adenocarcinoma. CDR3s include the opening cysteine and the closing phenylalanine or tryptophan. The order of the fields is CDR3 DNA, CDR3 protein, clone size, D gene, J gene, V gene. A D gene is named only where the DNA matches it firmly. Size values are once, few and many counts, or a class for expanded clones, and some rows have none.

TGTGCAAGTCGCTTAGGGGGACAGTCGGGAGCCTACGAGCAGTACTTC	CASRLGGQSGAYEQYF	-	-	TRBJ2-7	TRBV12-2
TGTGCCAGCACCGAGGCCCACAGGGGAGATACGCAGTATTTT	CASTEAHRGDTQYF	few	TRBD1	TRBJ2-3	TRBV28
TGCGCCAGCAGTCGTCAGGCCGAAAAACTGTTTTTT	CASSRQAEKLFF	-	-	TRBJ1-4	TRBV23-1
TGCAGCGTTGAAGGTAGGCGGACTAATGAAAAACTGTTTTTT	CSVEGRRTNEKLFF	-	-	TRBJ1-4	TRBV29-1
TGTGCCAGCTCACCGAGGGACAGGAGCCTTAATGAAAAACTGTTTTTT	CASSPRDRSLNEKLFF	-	TRBD1	TRBJ1-4	TRBV18
TGTGCCAGTACCCCTGCCTGGGATGGCACTGAAGCTTTCTTT	CASTPAWDGTEAFF	-	-	TRBJ1-1	TRBV19
TGTGCCAGCAGCCCCGAAATGACCGACATTCTACCCCTCCACTTT	CASSPEMTDILPLHF	-	-	TRBJ1-6	TRBV5-5
TGTGCCAGCAGCCCTACAGGGCGAGGCTACACCTTC	CASSPTGRGYTF	-	-	TRBJ1-2	TRBV14
TGTGCCTGGAGTGTACCTGGACAATACTCTGGAAACACCATATATTTT	CAWSVPGQYSGNTIYF	-	-	TRBJ1-3	TRBV30
TGCGCCAGCACGCGAGGGTCTGGGGCCAACGTCCTGACTTTC	CASTRGSGANVLTF	-	-	TRBJ2-6	TRBV5-1
TGTGCCAGTAGTTGGGACAGCGCAACTAATGAAAAACTGTTTTTT	CASSWDSATNEKLFF	-	TRBD1	TRBJ1-4	TRBV19
TGTGCCAGCAGTTACGCGGAGAACACAGATACGCAGTATTTT	CASSYAENTDTQYF	-	-	TRBJ2-3	TRBV6-5
TGCGCCAGCAGTGATGGGGGGGCAGATGGCTACACCTTC	CASSDGGADGYTF	once	-	TRBJ1-2	TRBV10-2